This T cell receptor (beta chain) was retrieved from a study of T-cell memory formation after mild COVID-19. Study conclusions and caveats: Researchers could not confirm that second-wave clones peaking on day 37 targeted SARS-CoV-2. Researchers found some responding clones in pre-infection memory, a sign that cross-reactive memory joined. Contracting CD4+ clones lay largely in CM and EM, with CD8+ ones residing in EMRA.

UMIs and sample barcodes were carried by the TCR alpha and TCR beta cDNA libraries that 5'RACE produced using constant-segment primers. TCRdb re-called the 5' RACE reads with MiXCR, one entry per CDR3 protein. The sample gives 300,000 to 400,000 distinct CDR3 sequences, more than 15% of which show up once; approximately 20% is in the top ten. Germline CDR1 KGHDR, CDR2 SFDVKD. This CDR3 contains 14 residues. V lost 7 bases to trimming and J lost 4 bases; unmatched junction nucleotides: 4. This clonotype was counted at least ten times. Its specificity is unknown. The specimen sequenced was PBMCs or a T cell subset sorted from them (not recorded which). J is TRBJ2-3 and V is TRBV24-1, with 10 bases aligning to TRBD1. This clonotype originated in a man between 18 and 35 years old who had mild COVID-19 (a few samples of this study predate the infection). Cell type and time point are not known. The CDR3 DNA reads TGTGCCACCAGCCGGGACAGGGGTCCAGATACGCAGTATTTT. Its translation: CATSRDRGPDTQYF.